The 22 T cell receptor beta chains given below trace back to one sample, sequenced in a study of technical replicates of blood from several donors. The protocol was immunoSEQ multiplex PCR, while the TCRdb copy is restricted to in-frame clones and leaves out a portion. The sample includes 74,000 or so clones, 92% of them seen just once. Sequenced sample: T cells isolated from PBMCs. The source is a human donor in good health.

The genes are TRBV28 and TRBJ1-4; TRBD1 is a possible D gene (6 bases). Trimming took 3 bases from V and 8 from J, leaving 13 bases between them. Germline CDR1 MDHEN, CDR2 SYDVKM. The CDR3 is 14 amino acids. The CDR3 DNA reads TGTGCCAGCAGTTTCAGGGACAAAGTGGAAAAACTGTTTTTT. Translation: CASSFRDKVEKLFF.

V gene TRBV5-1 combines with J gene TRBJ2-1; possibly TRBD2 for D (6 bases). CDR3 length: 16 residues. V was pared by 0 bases and J by 6 bases, with 16 bases between. Germline CDR1 and CDR2: SGHRS and YFSETQ. This chain's CDR3 is CASSLGSGEVSNEQFF. The CDR3 nucleotides read TGCGCCAGCAGCTTGGGCTCGGGAGAAGTGAGCAATGAGCAGTTCTTC.

This rearrangement joins TRBV9 to TRBJ2-1; tentative D call: TRBD2 (5 bases). The CDR3 extends over 16 amino acids. Trimming cost V 0 bases and J 5 bases, with 15 bases left between them. Germline V gives CDR1 SGDLS, CDR2 YYNGEE. The CDR3 is CASSVDMSGWDNEQFF. CDR3 bases: TGTGCCAGCAGCGTAGATATGTCGGGATGGGACAATGAGCAGTTCTTC.

J is TRBJ1-3 and V is TRBV4-3; TRBD1 aligns across 10 bases. The CDR3 has 13 residues. Germline V lookup: CDR1 LGHNA, CDR2 YSLEER. With 4 bases clipped from V and 7 bases from J, the junction kept 1 base outside the gene matches. The CDR3 reads CASSPGQGNTIYF. Written as DNA, the CDR3 is TGCGCCAGCAGCCCGGGACAGGGGAACACCATATATTTT.

The J gene is TRBJ2-5, the V gene TRBV19; 9 bases are a match to TRBD2. V lost 1 base, J lost 4 bases, and 1 base stayed unmatched. Germline-derived CDR1 and CDR2 are LNHDA and SQIVND (reference sequence). CDR3 length equals 14 residues. CDR3 sequence (DNA): TGTGCCAGTAGTATAGGAGCGGGAGGAGAGACCCAGTACTTC. Amino acid sequence: CASSIGAGGETQYF.

The genes are TRBV28 and TRBJ2-1; 10 bases line up with TRBD2. J lost 9 bases, V lost 7 bases, and 9 bases had no gene match. Germline V CDR1 and CDR2: MDHEN, SYDVKM. CDR3 length equals 14 residues. The CDR3 spells CASTRTSGGPEQFF. DNA for the CDR3: TGTGCCAGCACCCGGACTAGCGGAGGACCTGAGCAGTTCTTC.

This sequence joins TRBV10-3 and TRBJ2-1; 13 bases are a match to TRBD2. There are 18 residues in the CDR3. Germline CDR1 reads ENHRY; CDR2 reads SYGVKD. The ends lost 3 bases at V and 2 bases at J; junction bases unmatched: 7. CDR3 nucleotide sequence: TGTGCCATCAGTGAACTAGCGGGAGGGGCCTCGCCCTACAATGAGCAGTTCTTC. Its translation is CAISELAGGASPYNEQFF.

The rearrangement joins TRBV6-5 to TRBJ1-1, with 7 positions matching TRBD1. The V gene's germline CDR1 is MNHEY and CDR2 SVGAGI. The CDR3 extends over 13 amino acids. After removal of 6 bases from V and 4 bases from J, the junction contained 5 bases not matched to a gene. The CDR3 DNA sequence: TGTGCCAGCAGCCCTGACAGGGCCACTGAAGCTTTCTTT. Translating gives CASSPDRATEAFF.

The chain uses TRBV29-1 and TRBJ2-5; no clear D. Germline CDR1 SQVTM, CDR2 ANQGSEA. The CDR3 totals 11 residues. V dropped 6 bases and J dropped 2 bases, with 7 bases sitting between them. The CDR3: CSVDTQETQYF. As DNA, the CDR3 is TGCAGCGTCGATACTCAAGAGACCCAGTACTTC.

The chain joins TRBV5-1 to TRBJ2-1; TRBD2 matches 9 bases. The V gene end was trimmed by 2 bases and the J gene end by 7 bases; junction bases not matched to a gene: 7. The CDR3 length is 15 residues. Per germline, CDR1 SGHRS and CDR2 YFSETQ. The CDR3 DNA is TGCGCCAGCAGCTTTACTCCAGCGGGAGGAAATGAGCAGTTCTTC. This encodes CASSFTPAGGNEQFF.

In its sample, this clone was seen once. V is TRBV6-6 and J is TRBJ1-4; maybe TRBD1 (5 bases). The ends were cut back, 4 bases at V and 4 bases at J, with 10 bases in the middle. The germline V gene encodes CDR1 MNHNY and CDR2 SVGAGI (reference sequence). This CDR3 has 14 amino acids. For the CDR3, the DNA is TGTGCCAGCAGTTCTTTTCAGGGTAATGAAAAACTGTTTTTT. Amino acid sequence: CASSSFQGNEKLFF.

The chain carries TRBV2 and TRBJ2-1; 10 nucleotides match TRBD2. The V gene's germline CDR1 is SNHLY and CDR2 FYNNEI. The CDR3 is 16 amino acids. With 1 base clipped from V and 8 bases from J, the junction kept 8 bases outside the gene matches. The CDR3 protein is CASSEGVVAGGYEQFF. CDR3 bases: TGTGCCAGCAGTGAAGGTGTGGTAGCGGGAGGCTATGAGCAGTTCTTC.

The chain links TRBV5-1 to TRBJ1-5; D ambiguous. The CDR3 runs to 13 residues. CDR1 and CDR2 (germline): SGHRS, YFSETQ. Trimming stripped 4 bases from V and 0 bases from J, with 5 bases between. CDR3 loop: CASSQASNQPQHF. The CDR3 bases are TGCGCCAGCAGCCAGGCTAGCAATCAGCCCCAGCATTTT. The complete variable domain, with remaining parts taken from reference TRBV5-1 and TRBJ1-5, reads KAGVTQTPRYLIKTRGQQVTLSCSPISGHRSVSWYQQTPGQGLQFLFEYFSETQRNKGNFPGRFSGRQFSNSRSEMNVSTLELGDSALYLCASSQASNQPQHFGDGTRLSIL.

This chain uses TRBV27 with TRBJ1-5; D is possibly TRBD1 (5 bases). The germline V gene encodes CDR1 MNHEY and CDR2 SMNVEV (reference sequence). There are 14 residues in the CDR3. The V end was cut by 7 bases, the J end by 0 bases, with 10 bases between. The CDR3 protein is CASNQGYSNQPQHF. As DNA, the CDR3 is TGTGCCAGCAACCAGGGCTATAGCAATCAGCCCCAGCATTTT.

This chain joins TRBV10-3 and TRBJ2-1; TRBD2 matches 10 bases. Looked up from germline, CDR1 is ENHRY and CDR2 is SYGVKD. V lost 6 bases to trimming and J lost 5 bases; unmatched junction nucleotides: 7. The CDR3 runs to 15 residues. The CDR3 DNA follows: TGTGCCATCAGCGCTAGCGGGAGAGAAAACAATGAGCAGTTCTTC. This gives the protein CAISASGRENNEQFF.

The gene calls are TRBV5-4 and TRBJ2-7; weak D call: TRBD2 (6 bases). The V gene lost 4 bases and the J gene lost 3 bases, with 14 bases spanning the gap. Germline V lookup: CDR1 SGHNT, CDR2 YYREEE (reference sequence). The CDR3 consists of 14 residues. CDR3 protein: CASSRGVQNYEQYF. The CDR3 DNA is TGTGCCAGCAGCCGCGGGGTACAAAACTACGAGCAGTACTTC.

The V gene is TRBV9, the J gene TRBJ1-2; D not resolved. The CDR3 length is 14 residues. The V end was cut by 0 bases, the J end by 2 bases, with 8 bases between. CDR1 and CDR2 (germline): SGDLS, YYNGEE. CDR3 region: CASSVVEGNYGYTF. The DNA of the CDR3 is TGTGCCAGCAGCGTAGTGGAGGGCAACTATGGCTACACCTTC.

The chain joins TRBV6-1 to TRBJ1-4; 7 nucleotides align to TRBD1. The junction had 10 bases not matched to a gene; V was cut back by 7 bases and J by 5 bases. The germline V gene encodes CDR1 MNHNS and CDR2 SASEGT. CDR3 size: 15 residues. CDR3 amino acids: CASTHLTGPNEKLFF. CDR3 coding DNA: TGTGCCAGCACTCATCTGACAGGGCCGAATGAAAAACTGTTTTTT.

This chain uses TRBV7-6 with TRBJ2-7; a weak D match, TRBD2 (6 bases). Trimming cost V 0 bases and J 0 bases, with 12 bases left between them. Germline loops: CDR1 SGHVS, CDR2 FNYEAQ. The CDR3 is made up of 16 amino acids. The CDR3 here is CASSLALGGSSYEQYF. The CDR3 coding sequence is TGTGCCAGCAGCTTAGCGTTGGGGGGTAGCTCCTACGAGCAGTACTTC.

V usage is TRBV11-2 and J usage is TRBJ1-1; D ambiguous. Deletions cut 2 bases from V and 1 base from J, with 8 bases between. Germline V gives CDR1 SGHAT, CDR2 FQNNGV. This CDR3 comprises 14 residues. In DNA, the CDR3 is TGTGCCAGCAGCTTATATTCTCCGAACACTGAAGCTTTCTTT. Protein product: CASSLYSPNTEAFF.

This rearrangement joins TRBV11-2 to TRBJ2-7; TRBD1 agrees at 11 bases. The CDR3 covers 14 residues. The V segment lost 5 bases and the J segment 6 bases; nucleotides outside the gene matches: 6. Germline assignment: CDR1 SGHAT and CDR2 FQNNGV. The CDR3 sequence is CASSPGQGVSEQYF. The CDR3 nucleotides are TGTGCCAGCAGCCCGGGACAGGGGGTATCCGAGCAGTACTTC.

V and J are TRBV7-9 and TRBJ2-7, with D possibly being TRBD1 (6 bases). V dropped 6 bases and J dropped 1 base, with 13 bases sitting between them. CDR3 length: 14 amino acids. Germline V lookup: CDR1 SEHNR, CDR2 FQNEAQ (reference sequence). CDR3 DNA sequence: TGTGCCAGCAGGGGGGCTACCTCTTCCTACGAGCAGTACTTC. Encoded protein: CASRGATSSYEQYF.